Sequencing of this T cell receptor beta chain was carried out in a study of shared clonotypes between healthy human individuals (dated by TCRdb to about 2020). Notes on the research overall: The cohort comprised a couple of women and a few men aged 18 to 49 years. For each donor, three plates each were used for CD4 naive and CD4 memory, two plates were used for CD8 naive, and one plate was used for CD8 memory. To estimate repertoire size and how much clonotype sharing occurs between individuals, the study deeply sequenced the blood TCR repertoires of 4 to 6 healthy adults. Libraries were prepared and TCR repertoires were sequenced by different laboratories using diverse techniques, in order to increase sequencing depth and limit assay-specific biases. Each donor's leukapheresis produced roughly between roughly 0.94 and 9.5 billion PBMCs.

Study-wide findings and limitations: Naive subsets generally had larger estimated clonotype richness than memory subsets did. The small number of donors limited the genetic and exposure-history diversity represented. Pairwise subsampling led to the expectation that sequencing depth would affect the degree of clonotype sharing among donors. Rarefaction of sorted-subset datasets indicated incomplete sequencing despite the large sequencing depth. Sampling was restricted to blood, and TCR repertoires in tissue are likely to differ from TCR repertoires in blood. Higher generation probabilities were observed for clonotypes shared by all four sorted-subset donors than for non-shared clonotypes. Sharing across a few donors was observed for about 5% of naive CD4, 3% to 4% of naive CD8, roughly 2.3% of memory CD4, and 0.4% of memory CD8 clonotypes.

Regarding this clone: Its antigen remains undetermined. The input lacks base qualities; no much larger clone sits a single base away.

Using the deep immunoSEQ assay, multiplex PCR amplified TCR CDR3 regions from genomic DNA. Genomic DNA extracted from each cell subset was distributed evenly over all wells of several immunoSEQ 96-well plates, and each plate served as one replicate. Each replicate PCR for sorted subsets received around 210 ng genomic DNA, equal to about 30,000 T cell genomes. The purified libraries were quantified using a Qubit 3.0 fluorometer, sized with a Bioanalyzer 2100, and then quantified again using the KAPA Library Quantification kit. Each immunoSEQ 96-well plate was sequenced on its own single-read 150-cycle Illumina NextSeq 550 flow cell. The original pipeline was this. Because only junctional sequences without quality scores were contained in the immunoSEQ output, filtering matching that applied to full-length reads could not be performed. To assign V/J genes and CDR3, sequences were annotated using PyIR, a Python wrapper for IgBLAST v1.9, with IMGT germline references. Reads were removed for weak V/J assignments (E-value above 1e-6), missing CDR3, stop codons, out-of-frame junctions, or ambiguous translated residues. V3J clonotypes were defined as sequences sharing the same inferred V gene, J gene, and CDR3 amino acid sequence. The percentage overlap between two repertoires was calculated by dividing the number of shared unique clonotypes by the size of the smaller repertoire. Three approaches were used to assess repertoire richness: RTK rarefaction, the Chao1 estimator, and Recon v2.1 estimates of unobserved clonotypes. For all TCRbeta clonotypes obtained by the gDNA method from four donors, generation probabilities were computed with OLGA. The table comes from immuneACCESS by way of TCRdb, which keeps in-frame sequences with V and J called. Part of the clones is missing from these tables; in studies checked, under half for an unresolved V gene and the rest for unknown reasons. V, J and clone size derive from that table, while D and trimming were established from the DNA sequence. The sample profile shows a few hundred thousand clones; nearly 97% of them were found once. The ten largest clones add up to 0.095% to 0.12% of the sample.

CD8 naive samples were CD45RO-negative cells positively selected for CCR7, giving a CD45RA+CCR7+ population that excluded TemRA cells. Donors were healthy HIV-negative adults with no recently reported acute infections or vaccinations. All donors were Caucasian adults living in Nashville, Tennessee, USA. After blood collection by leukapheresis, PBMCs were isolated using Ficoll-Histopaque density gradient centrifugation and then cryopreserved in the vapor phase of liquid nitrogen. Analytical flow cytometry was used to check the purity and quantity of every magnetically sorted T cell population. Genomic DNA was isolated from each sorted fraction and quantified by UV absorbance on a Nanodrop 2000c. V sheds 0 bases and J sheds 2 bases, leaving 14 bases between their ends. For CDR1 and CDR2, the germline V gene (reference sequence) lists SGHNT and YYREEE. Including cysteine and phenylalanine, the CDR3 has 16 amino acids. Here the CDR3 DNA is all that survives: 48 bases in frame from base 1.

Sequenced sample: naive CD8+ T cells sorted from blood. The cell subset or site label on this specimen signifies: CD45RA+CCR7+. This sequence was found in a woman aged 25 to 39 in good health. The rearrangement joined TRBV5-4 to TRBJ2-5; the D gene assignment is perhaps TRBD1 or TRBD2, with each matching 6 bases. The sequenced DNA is TGTGCCAGCAGCTTGGGGATTGGGGGGCGGCAAGAGACCCAGTACTTC. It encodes CASSLGIGGRQETQYF. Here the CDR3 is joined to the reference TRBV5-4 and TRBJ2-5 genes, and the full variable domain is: ETGVTQSPTHLIKTRGQQVTLRCSSQSGHNTVSWYQQALGQGPQFIFQYYREEENGRGNFPPRFSGLQFPNYSSELNVNALELDDSALYLCASSLGIGGRQETQYFGPGTRLLVL.